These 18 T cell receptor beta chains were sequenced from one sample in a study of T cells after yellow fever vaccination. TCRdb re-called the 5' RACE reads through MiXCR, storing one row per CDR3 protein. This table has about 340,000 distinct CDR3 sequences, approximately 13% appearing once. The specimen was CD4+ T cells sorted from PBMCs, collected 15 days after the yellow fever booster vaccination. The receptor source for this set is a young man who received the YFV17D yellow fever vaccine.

CDR3 sequence (DNA): TGTGCCAGCAGGGTGACTGGGGGCACAGATACGCAGTATTTT. As protein: CASRVTGGTDTQYF. The chain links TRBV28 to TRBJ2-3; the D is unclear. The CDR3 runs 14 residues. Germline V gives CDR1 MDHEN, CDR2 SYDVKM. V lost 6 bases to trimming and J lost 1 base, with 11 bases between them. Full variable domain (outside the CDR3, taken from reference TRBV28 and TRBJ2-3): DVKVTQSSRYLVKRTGEKVFLECVQDMDHENMFWYRQDPGLGLRLIYFSYDVKMKEKGDIPEGYSVSREKKERFSLILESASTNQTSMYLCASRVTGGTDTQYFGPGTRLTVL.

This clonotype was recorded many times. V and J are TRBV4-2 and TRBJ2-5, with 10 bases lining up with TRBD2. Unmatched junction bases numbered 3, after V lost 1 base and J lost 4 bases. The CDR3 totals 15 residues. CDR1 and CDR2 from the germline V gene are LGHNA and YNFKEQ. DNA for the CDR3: TGTGCCAGCAGCCAAGGGACTAGCGGAACAGAGACCCAGTACTTC. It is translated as CASSQGTSGTETQYF.

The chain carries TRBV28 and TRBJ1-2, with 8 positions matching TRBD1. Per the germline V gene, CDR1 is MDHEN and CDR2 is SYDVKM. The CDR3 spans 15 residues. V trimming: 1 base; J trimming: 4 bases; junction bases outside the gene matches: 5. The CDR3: CASSLFDRGVYGYTF. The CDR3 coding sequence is TGTGCCAGCAGTTTATTTGACAGGGGTGTCTATGGCTACACCTTC.

The CDR3 sequence is CASSEWSGGRGETQYF. The DNA of the CDR3 is TGCGCCAGCAGTGAGTGGTCGGGGGGGCGAGGAGAGACCCAGTACTTC. The rearrangement uses TRBV10-1 and TRBJ2-5; TRBD2 matches at 8 bases. This CDR3 is 16 amino acids long. CDR1 WNHNN and CDR2 SYGVQD come from the germline V gene (reference sequence). The V and J ends lost 1 base and 4 bases, in that order; junction bases with no gene match: 8.

The chain's CDR3 is CASSLGGGDNEKLFF. The CDR3 DNA reads TGCGCCAGCAGCTTGGGAGGGGGTGATAATGAAAAACTGTTTTTT. The rearrangement uses TRBV5-1 and TRBJ1-4, with a tentative D call TRBD1 (6 bases). Germline V gene lookup returns CDR1 SGHRS and CDR2 YFSETQ. This CDR3 has 15 residues. V lost 0 bases and J 4 bases, leaving 10 bases between the germline ends.

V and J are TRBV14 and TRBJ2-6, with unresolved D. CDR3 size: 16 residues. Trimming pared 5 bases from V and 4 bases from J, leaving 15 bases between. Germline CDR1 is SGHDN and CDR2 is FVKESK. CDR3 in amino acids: CASSSSSRTGANVLTF. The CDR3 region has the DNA TGTGCCAGCAGCTCCTCCTCCAGGACGGGGGCCAACGTCCTGACTTTC. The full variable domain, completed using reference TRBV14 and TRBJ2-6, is EAGVTQFPSHSVIEKGQTVTLRCDPISGHDNLYWYRRVMGKEIKFLLHFVKESKQDESGMPNNRFLAERTGGTYSTLKVQPAELEDSGVYFCASSSSSRTGANVLTFGAGSRLTVL.

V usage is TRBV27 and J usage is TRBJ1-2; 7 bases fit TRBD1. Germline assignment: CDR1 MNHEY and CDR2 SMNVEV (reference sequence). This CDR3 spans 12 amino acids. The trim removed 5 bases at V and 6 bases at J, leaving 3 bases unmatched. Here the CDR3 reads CASSLRGNGYTF. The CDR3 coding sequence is TGTGCCAGCAGTCTCAGGGGGAATGGCTACACCTTC.

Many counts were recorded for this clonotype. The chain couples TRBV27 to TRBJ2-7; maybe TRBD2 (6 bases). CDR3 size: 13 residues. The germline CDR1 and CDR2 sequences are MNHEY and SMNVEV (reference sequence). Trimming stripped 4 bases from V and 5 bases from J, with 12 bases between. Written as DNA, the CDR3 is TGTGCCAGCAGTTCCCCGGGAGTACACGAGCAGTACTTC. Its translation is CASSSPGVHEQYF.

In nucleotides, the CDR3 is TGTGCCAGCACTATTAAGGGGGGGCCGGTCACCGGGGAGCTGTTTTTT. Translating it yields CASTIKGGPVTGELFF. The J gene is TRBJ2-2, the V gene TRBV12-3 or TRBV12-4, with a tentative D call TRBD2 (7 bases). Trimming took off 7 bases at V and 4 bases at J, with 19 bases between the two ends. The CDR3 contains 16 residues.

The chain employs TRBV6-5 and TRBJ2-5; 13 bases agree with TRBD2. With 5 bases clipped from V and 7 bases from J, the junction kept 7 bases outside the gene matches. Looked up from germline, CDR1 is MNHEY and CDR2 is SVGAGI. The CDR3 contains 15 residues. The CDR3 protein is CASSPGTSGVGTQYF. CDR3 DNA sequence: TGTGCCAGCAGTCCCGGGACTAGCGGGGTGGGGACCCAGTACTTC.

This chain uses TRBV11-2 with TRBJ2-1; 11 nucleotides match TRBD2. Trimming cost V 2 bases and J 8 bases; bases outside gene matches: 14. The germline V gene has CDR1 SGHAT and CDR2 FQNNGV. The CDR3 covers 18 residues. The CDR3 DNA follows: TGTGCCAGCAGCTTACCCCGGAGAGGTAGCGGGGGGGCCTATGAGCAGTTCTTC. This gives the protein CASSLPRRGSGGAYEQFF.

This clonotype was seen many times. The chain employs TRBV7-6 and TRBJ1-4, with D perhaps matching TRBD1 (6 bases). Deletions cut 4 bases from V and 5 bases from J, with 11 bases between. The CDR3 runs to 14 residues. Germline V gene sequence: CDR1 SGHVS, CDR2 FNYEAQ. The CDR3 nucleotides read TGTGCCAGCAGCTCACAGGGTCTGAATGAAAAACTGTTTTTT. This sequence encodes CASSSQGLNEKLFF.

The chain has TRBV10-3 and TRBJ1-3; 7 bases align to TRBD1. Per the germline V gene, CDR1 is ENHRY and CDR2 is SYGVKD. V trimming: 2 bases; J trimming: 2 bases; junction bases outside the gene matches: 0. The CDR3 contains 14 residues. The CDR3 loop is CAISEDRAGNTIYF. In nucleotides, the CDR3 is TGTGCCATCAGTGAGGACAGGGCTGGAAACACCATATATTTT.

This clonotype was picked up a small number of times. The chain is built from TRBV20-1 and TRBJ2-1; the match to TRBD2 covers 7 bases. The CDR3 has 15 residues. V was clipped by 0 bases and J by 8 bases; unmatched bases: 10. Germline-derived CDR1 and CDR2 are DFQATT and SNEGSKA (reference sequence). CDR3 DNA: TGCAGTGCTAGAGATCCCGGACTAGACTGGTATGAGCAGTTCTTC. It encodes CSARDPGLDWYEQFF.

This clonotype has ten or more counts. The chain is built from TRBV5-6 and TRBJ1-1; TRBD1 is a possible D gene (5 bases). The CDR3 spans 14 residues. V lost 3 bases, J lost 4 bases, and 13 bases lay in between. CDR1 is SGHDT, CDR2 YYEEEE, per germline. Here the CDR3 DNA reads TGTGCCAGCAGCTCCTCAGGGTGGGGCACTGAAGCTTTCTTT. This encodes CASSSSGWGTEAFF.

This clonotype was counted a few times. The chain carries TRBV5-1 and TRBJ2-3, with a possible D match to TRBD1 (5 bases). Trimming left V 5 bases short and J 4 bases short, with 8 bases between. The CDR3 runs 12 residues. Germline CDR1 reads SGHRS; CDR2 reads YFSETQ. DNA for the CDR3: TGCGCCAGCAGAACAGGAGCAGATACGCAGTATTTT. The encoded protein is CASRTGADTQYF. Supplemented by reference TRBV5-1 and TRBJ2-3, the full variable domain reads KAGVTQTPRYLIKTRGQQVTLSCSPISGHRSVSWYQQTPGQGLQFLFEYFSETQRNKGNFPGRFSGRQFSNSRSEMNVSTLELGDSALYLCASRTGADTQYFGPGTRLTVL.

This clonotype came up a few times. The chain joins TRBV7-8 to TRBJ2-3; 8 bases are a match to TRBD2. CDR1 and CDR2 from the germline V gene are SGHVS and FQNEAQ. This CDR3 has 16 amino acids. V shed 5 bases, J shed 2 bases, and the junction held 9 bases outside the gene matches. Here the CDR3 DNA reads TGTGCCAGCAGCAGCCGGATAGCGGGGTACACAGATACGCAGTATTTT. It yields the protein CASSSRIAGYTDTQYF.

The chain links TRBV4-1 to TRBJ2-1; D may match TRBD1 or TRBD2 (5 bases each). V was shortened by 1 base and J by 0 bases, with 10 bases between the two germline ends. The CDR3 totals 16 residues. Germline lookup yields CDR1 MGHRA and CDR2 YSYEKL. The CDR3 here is CASSQGVGRSYNEQFF. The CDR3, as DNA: TGCGCCAGCAGCCAAGGCGTGGGACGCTCCTACAATGAGCAGTTCTTC.